The TCR beta chain under discussion was sequenced for a study of blood T cell repertoires in COVID-19. Looking at the study overall: The analysed material was cDNA or gDNA that came from T cells, B-cell-depleted T cells, or PBMCs.

Germline V gene data show CDR1 as MDHEN and CDR2 as SYDVKM. The ends lost 6 bases at V and 1 base at J; junction bases unmatched: 3. This CDR3 spans 16 amino acids. This clone appeared once. Assay: immunoSEQ multiplex PCR; the TCRdb copy retains only in-frame clones and omits some. The sample holds around 200,000 clones, around four fifths seen once. This TCR was sampled from a middle-aged woman with COVID-19, enrolled during active disease. The gene calls are TRBV28 and TRBJ2-5; 15 bases are a match to TRBD2. Sequenced sample: peripheral blood. The CDR3 region is CASSPGLAGGQETQYF. DNA for the CDR3: TGTGCCAGCAGCCCGGGACTAGCGGGGGGCCAAGAGACCCAGTACTTC.